This entry lists 3 T cell receptor beta chains sequenced from one sample in a study of blood T cell repertoires in COVID-19. TCRdb's copy holds only in-frame clones and misses some; the assay was immunoSEQ multiplex PCR. The table records 110,000 to 150,000 clones, around 86% of them present only once. What was sequenced was PBMCs or T cells enriched from blood (not recorded which). The origin of the receptors is a man aged 45-65 years who had recovered from COVID-19.

The chain links TRBV5-1 to TRBJ2-1, with D uncertain. The germline V gene has CDR1 SGHRS and CDR2 YFSETQ. Trimming shortened V by 0 bases and J by 4 bases, and 8 bases separated the two germline ends. The CDR3 length is 14 residues. CDR3 loop: CASSLDRIYNEQFF. Here the CDR3 DNA reads TGCGCCAGCAGCTTGGACAGAATATACAATGAGCAGTTCTTC.

This chain links TRBV18 with TRBJ1-5; 12 bases align to TRBD1. With V trimmed by 2 bases and J by 7 bases, 9 bases remained unmatched. This CDR3 spans 17 amino acids. CDR1 and CDR2 (germline): KGHSH, LQKENI. In DNA form, the CDR3 reads TGTGCCAGCTCACCAACGCCGGGACAGGGGGCACGACAGCCCCAGCATTTT. This gives the protein CASSPTPGQGARQPQHF.

Here the CDR3 DNA reads TGTGCCAGCAGCTTAGATACGGACAGGGGGCGGGCAGATACGCAGTATTTT. This codes for CASSLDTDRGRADTQYF. J is TRBJ2-3 and V is TRBV11-2, with 11 bases identical to TRBD1. V lost 0 bases and J lost 4; bases outside the gene matches: 6. Germline values: CDR1 SGHAT, CDR2 FQNNGV. This CDR3 spans 17 amino acids.